These 9 T cell receptor beta chains share one sample of origin, sequenced in a study of T-cell reconstitution after alpha-beta-depleted transplantation in children. Unique molecular identifiers were incorporated into the prepared TCRbeta library. MiXCR was run by TCRdb on the PCR reads, yielding one entry per CDR3 protein. This table holds roughly 590,000 distinct CDR3 sequences, 15% to 20% found once. Sequenced here: PBMCs from the stem cell graft donor, sampled from the stem cell graft. These receptors were obtained from a human donor who donated a stem cell graft to a child with acute myeloid leukemia.

Concerning this clonotype: A read error may explain this, as a much larger clone is one base away. The gene calls are TRBV20-1 and TRBJ1-1, with D unclear. The germline V gene encodes CDR1 DFQATT and CDR2 SNEGSKA (reference sequence). Between the trimmed V and J ends, which lost 5 bases and 9 bases, there was a span of 13 bases. The CDR3 sequence is 11 residues long. In nucleotides, the CDR3 is TGCAGTGCTGGACCGTCTGAGCAAGCTTTCTTT. Translating gives CSAGPSEQAFF.

This clonotype was recorded many times. The genes are TRBV20-1 and TRBJ2-5; 13 bases match TRBD2. Germline values: CDR1 DFQATT, CDR2 SNEGSKA (reference sequence). This CDR3 region has 15 residues. V was pared by 0 bases and J by 9 bases, with 7 bases of the junction left unmatched. CDR3 sequence (DNA): TGCAGTGCTAGAGATGGAACTAGCGGGGGGGAGGCCCAGTACTTC. Protein sequence: CSARDGTSGGEAQYF.

This clonotype was recorded a few times. The CDR3 loop reads CASSYWSGVAVKNIQYF. The CDR3 region has the DNA TGTGCCAGCAGTTACTGGTCCGGGGTTGCCGTCAAAAACATTCAGTACTTC. The chain has TRBV6-2 or TRBV6-3 and TRBJ2-4, with D possibly TRBD2 on 5 matching bases. Germline values: CDR1 MNHEY, CDR2 SVGEGT. The CDR3 length is 17 residues. V was pared by 1 base and J by 3 bases, with 16 bases between.

The chain carries TRBV28 and TRBJ1-2, with 11 bases matching TRBD1. The CDR3 totals 15 residues. Germline V lookup: CDR1 MDHEN, CDR2 SYDVKM. The ends lost 5 bases at V and 8 bases at J; junction bases unmatched: 10. CDR3 bases: TGTGCCAGCAGTACTTCCGGACAGGGGGCGCGGGGCTACACCTTC. It translates to CASSTSGQGARGYTF.

This clonotype was seen ten or more times. The chain combines TRBV20-1 with TRBJ1-4; 7 bases line up with TRBD1. Germline V lookup: CDR1 DFQATT, CDR2 SNEGSKA (reference sequence). V lost 1 base and J lost 12; bases outside the gene matches: 5. This CDR3 comprises 12 residues. In DNA form, the CDR3 reads TGCAGTGCTAGAGTTACCGGACAGGAACTGTTTTTT. The encoded protein is CSARVTGQELFF.

As concerns this clonotype: A much bigger clone sits one base away, suggesting this may be a read error. CDR3 sequence: CSAYRVPNEQYV. DNA of the CDR3: TGCAGTGCTTACAGGGTGCCCAACGAGCAGTACGTC. V is TRBV20-1 and J is TRBJ2-7; weak D call: TRBD1 (6 bases). Germline-derived CDR1 and CDR2 are DFQATT and SNEGSKA (reference sequence). The CDR3 is 12 residues long. Between the trimmed V and J ends, which lost 5 bases and 5 bases, there was a span of 13 bases.

V gene TRBV7-2 combines with J gene TRBJ1-2; tentative D call: TRBD1 (5 bases). V was pared by 4 bases and J by 2 bases, with 14 bases between. The germline CDR1 and CDR2 sequences are SGHTA and FQGNSA. The CDR3 covers 15 residues. The CDR3 DNA reads as TGTGCCAGCAGCTACGCCCCGGGGCAGAACTATGGCTACACCTTC. Translating gives CASSYAPGQNYGYTF.

The chain recombines TRBV7-9 with TRBJ2-1; D gene unclear. This CDR3 spans 13 amino acids. V was clipped by 4 bases and J by 6 bases, with 10 bases between them. Germline assignment: CDR1 SEHNR and CDR2 FQNEAQ (reference sequence). In nucleotides, the CDR3 is TGTGCCAGCAGCTCGCCCCCGAGCAATGAGCAGTTCTTC. This sequence encodes CASSSPPSNEQFF.

This clonotype was counted a few times. One junction end disagrees with the germline gene, perhaps due to a read error. The CDR3 sequence is CASSVPDRGRGLQETQYF. In DNA form, the CDR3 reads TGTGCCAGCAGTGTCCCGGACAGGGGGCGAGGGCTCCAAGAGACCCAGTACTTC. This rearrangement joins TRBV10-3 to TRBJ2-5; 11 nucleotides match TRBD1. Germline CDR1 and CDR2: ENHRY and SYGVKD. The CDR3 has 18 residues.